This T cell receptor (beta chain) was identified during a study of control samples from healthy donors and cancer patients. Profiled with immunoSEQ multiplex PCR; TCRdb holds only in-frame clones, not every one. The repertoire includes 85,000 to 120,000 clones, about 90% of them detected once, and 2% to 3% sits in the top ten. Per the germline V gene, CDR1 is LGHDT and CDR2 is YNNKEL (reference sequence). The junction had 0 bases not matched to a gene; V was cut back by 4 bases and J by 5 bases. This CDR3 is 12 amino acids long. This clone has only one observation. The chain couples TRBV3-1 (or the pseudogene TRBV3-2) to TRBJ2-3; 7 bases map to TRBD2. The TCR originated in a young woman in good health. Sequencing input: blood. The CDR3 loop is CASSRGGDTQYF. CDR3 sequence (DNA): TGTGCCAGCAGCCGCGGGGGAGATACGCAGTATTTT.